This TCR beta chain was sequenced during a study of monozygotic twins with inflammatory bowel disease. TCRdb re-analyzed the 5' RACE reads; it lists each CDR3 protein once, without DNA. In all, the sample yields roughly 160,000 distinct CDR3 sequences. Germline-derived CDR1 and CDR2 are GTSNPN and SVGIG (reference sequence). CDR3 length equals 16 residues. The TCR comes from a human donor with ulcerative colitis or Crohn's disease, or a healthy co-twin of an affected twin (not recorded which). The source material was blood. This chain connects TRBV30 to TRBJ2-1; TCRdb's D gene call, TRBD1, goes unchecked for lack of DNA. The CDR3 region is CAWRGPGGPKFNEQFF.